This record covers a single TCR beta chain. Its antigen is undetermined. The study excluded patients with other autoimmune diseases, uncontrolled infections, pregnancy or lactation. Symptoms, serum thyroxine and TRAb, thyroid ultrasound, and orbital computed tomography formed the diagnostic basis. The source of the PBMCs was more than 9.5 ml of fresh peripheral blood. These data come from a study of Graves' ophthalmopathy and Graves' hyperthyroidism. General study results and limits: Blood was where most expanded thyroid clonotypes above 0.001 frequency also turned up.

The study amplified TCR beta CDR3 regions using RNA transcripts. First-round RT-PCR with HTBI primers preceded a second-round multiplex PCR. MiXCR was run by TCRdb on the multiplex PCR reads, yielding one entry per CDR3 protein. This sample has 200,000 to 250,000 distinct CDR3 sequences, with around 28% found just once. The germline gives CDR1 MNHEY, CDR2 SVGAGI. The CDR3 spans 14 residues. The ends lost 2 bases at V and 5 bases at J; junction bases unmatched: 3. The sequencing sample was made of peripheral blood. The TCR sequence derives from a man between 45 and 60 years old with Graves' ophthalmopathy. The chain recombines TRBV6-5 with TRBJ2-7, with 10 bases lining up with TRBD1. The chain's CDR3 is CASSYRQGANEQYF. DNA for the CDR3: TGTGCCAGCAGTTACAGACAGGGGGCCAACGAGCAGTACTTC.